The sequence of this T cell receptor (beta chain) was determined in a study of regulatory T cells in long-lasting Graves disease. This clonotype was seen more than once but under ten times. Germline CDR1 is LGHDT and CDR2 is YNNKEL (reference sequence). Trimming stripped 4 bases from V and 0 bases from J, with 13 bases between. This CDR3 is 16 amino acids long. The time point was: newly diagnosed GD, antithyroid drugs for less than 3 months. RNA isolated from PBMCs was used to make the TCR library. CDR3-region Arm-PCR and iRepertoire HTBI primers produced the TCR beta libraries. Via MiXCR, TCRdb re-called the multiplex PCR reads, giving one row per CDR3 protein. Counted here are 400,000 to 500,000 distinct CDR3 sequences, 11% to 15% occurring once; the ten biggest clones make up 17%. This sample also belongs to another study, concerning T cells in Graves' hyperthyroidism and ophthalmopathy. This second report adds: Each diagnosis was grounded in clinical symptoms, serum thyroxine and TRAb, thyroid ultrasound, and orbital computed tomography.

This specimen consisted of peripheral blood mononuclear cells (PBMCs), obtained at new diagnosis, from a patient treated with antithyroid drugs. The TCR originated in a woman in her forties or fifties with Graves disease. The chain couples TRBV3-1 to TRBJ2-1; possible D gene TRBD1, 6 bases. CDR3 region: CASSPGTGSSYNEQFF. CDR3 nucleotides: TGTGCCAGCAGCCCAGGCACAGGGAGCTCCTACAATGAGCAGTTCTTC.